This passage covers 6 T cell receptor beta chains from one sample sequenced in a study of cytomegalovirus exposure and HLA in healthy donors. Primers for the PCR totalled 60 Vbeta and 13 Jbeta. Assay used: immunoSEQ multiplex PCR; TCRdb lists only in-frame clones, some missing. The sample yields approximately 140,000 clones, 55% to 75% seen once. Sequenced material: PBMCs. The receptor source for this set is a woman aged 60 to 75 in good health and CMV-seropositive.

V and J are TRBV9 and TRBJ2-7; 7 nucleotides agree with TRBD1. This CDR3 contains 14 residues. Germline-derived CDR1 and CDR2 are SGDLS and YYNGEE. Unmatched junction bases numbered 6, after V lost 1 base and J lost 5 bases. The CDR3 spells CASSVTGERHEQYF. CDR3 sequence (DNA): TGTGCCAGCAGCGTAACAGGGGAGCGACACGAGCAGTACTTC.

With respect to this clone: Other DNA sequences in this sample translate to the same CDR3. The chain has TRBV5-1 and TRBJ2-1, with 12 positions matching TRBD2. The germline CDR1 and CDR2 sequences are SGHRS and YFSETQ. Trimming took 8 bases from V and 4 from J; bases not matched to a gene: 7. The CDR3 is 15 residues long. The CDR3 protein is CASSAGLAGYNEQFF. CDR3 DNA: TGCGCCAGTAGCGCAGGACTAGCGGGATACAATGAGCAGTTCTTC.

The chain links TRBV2 to TRBJ2-3; 7 nucleotides align to TRBD2. The CDR3 totals 18 residues. V was clipped by 6 bases and J by 0 bases; unmatched bases: 15. Per the germline V gene, CDR1 is SNHLY and CDR2 is FYNNEI. The CDR3 sequence: CASRKGVGGRVSTDTQYF. The CDR3 DNA reads as TGTGCCAGCAGGAAGGGTGTGGGCGGGAGAGTTAGCACAGATACGCAGTATTTT.

This clone was observed a single time. The V call is TRBV28, the J call TRBJ2-3, with D perhaps matching TRBD2 (6 bases). The germline CDR1 and CDR2 sequences are MDHEN and SYDVKM. The V end lost 4 bases, the J end lost 3 bases, and 11 bases lay between the germline ends. There are 14 residues in the CDR3. The CDR3 loop is CASSSLAKTDTQYF. The CDR3 DNA reads TGTGCCAGCAGTTCCCTAGCGAAGACAGATACGCAGTATTTT.

The chain couples TRBV2 to TRBJ1-2; D perhaps matches TRBD1 (5 bases). The CDR3 is 13 amino acids. Trimming stripped 6 bases from V and 1 base from J, with 9 bases between. Per the germline V gene, CDR1 is SNHLY and CDR2 is FYNNEI. The CDR3 region is CASSDRRNYGYTF. DNA for the CDR3: TGTGCCAGCAGCGACAGACGTAACTATGGCTACACCTTC.

V gene TRBV5-1 combines with J gene TRBJ2-3; D possibly corresponds to TRBD2 (5 bases). Between the trimmed V and J ends, which lost 4 bases and 1 base, there was a span of 16 bases. The germline gives CDR1 SGHRS, CDR2 YFSETQ. The CDR3 has 16 residues. The CDR3 reads CASSVIATGGTDTQYF. The CDR3 DNA sequence: TGCGCCAGCAGCGTAATAGCGACGGGCGGCACAGATACGCAGTATTTT. The full variable domain, in which reference TRBV5-1 and TRBJ2-3 provide the parts outside the CDR3, is KAGVTQTPRYLIKTRGQQVTLSCSPISGHRSVSWYQQTPGQGLQFLFEYFSETQRNKGNFPGRFSGRQFSNSRSEMNVSTLELGDSALYLCASSVIATGGTDTQYFGPGTRLTVL.